The present T cell receptor (beta chain) was sequenced within a study of blood T cell repertoires in COVID-19. The protocol was immunoSEQ multiplex PCR, while the TCRdb copy is restricted to in-frame clones and leaves out a portion. The data hold 75,000 to 90,000 clones, with roughly 87% observed a single time. The CDR3 is made up of 15 amino acids. The V and J ends lost 4 bases and 0 bases respectively, with 13 bases between them. Germline V gene data show CDR1 as SNHLY and CDR2 as FYNNEI. The rearrangement uses TRBV2 and TRBJ2-7, with D tentatively TRBD1 (6 bases). Sequenced: peripheral blood. The sequence was collected from a woman between 45 and 65 years old in a cohort sampled during active COVID-19. This CDR3 is CASSGLEGGSYEQYF. The CDR3 coding sequence is TGTGCCAGCAGTGGTTTGGAAGGGGGCTCCTACGAGCAGTACTTC.